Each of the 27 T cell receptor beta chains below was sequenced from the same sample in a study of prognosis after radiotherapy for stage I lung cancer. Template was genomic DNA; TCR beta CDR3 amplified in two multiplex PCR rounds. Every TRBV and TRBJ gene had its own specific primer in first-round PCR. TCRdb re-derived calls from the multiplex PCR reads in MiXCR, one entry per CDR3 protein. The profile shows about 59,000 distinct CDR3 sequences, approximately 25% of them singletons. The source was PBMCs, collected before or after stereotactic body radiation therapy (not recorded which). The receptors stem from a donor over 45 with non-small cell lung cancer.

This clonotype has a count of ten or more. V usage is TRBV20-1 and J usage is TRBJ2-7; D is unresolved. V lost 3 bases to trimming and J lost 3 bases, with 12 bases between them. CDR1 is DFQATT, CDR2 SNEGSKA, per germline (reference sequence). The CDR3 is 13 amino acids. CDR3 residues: CSARSRRNYEQYF. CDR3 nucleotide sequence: TGCAGTGCTAGGTCGAGACGAAACTACGAGCAGTACTTC.

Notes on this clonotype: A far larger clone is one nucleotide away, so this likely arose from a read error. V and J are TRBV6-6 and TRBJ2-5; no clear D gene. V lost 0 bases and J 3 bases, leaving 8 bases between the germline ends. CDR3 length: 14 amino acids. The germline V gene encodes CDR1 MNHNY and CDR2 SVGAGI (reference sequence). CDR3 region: CASSYSRAKETQYF. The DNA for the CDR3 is TGTGCCAGCAGTTACTCGAGAGCGAAAGAGACCCAGTACTTC.

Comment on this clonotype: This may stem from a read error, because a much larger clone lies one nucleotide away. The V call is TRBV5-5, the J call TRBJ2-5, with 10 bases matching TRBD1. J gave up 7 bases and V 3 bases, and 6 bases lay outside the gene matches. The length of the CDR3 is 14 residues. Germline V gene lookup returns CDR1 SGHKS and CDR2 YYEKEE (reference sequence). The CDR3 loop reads CASSYDRGRWTQYF. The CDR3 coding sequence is TGTGCCAGCAGCTACGACAGGGGGCGATGGACCCAGTACTTC.

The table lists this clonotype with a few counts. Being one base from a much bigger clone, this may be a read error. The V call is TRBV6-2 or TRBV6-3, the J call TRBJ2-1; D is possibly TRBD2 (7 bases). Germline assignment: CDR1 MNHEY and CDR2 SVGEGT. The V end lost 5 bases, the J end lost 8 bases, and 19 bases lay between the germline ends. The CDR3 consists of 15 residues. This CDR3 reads CASSQGGAVSDEQFF. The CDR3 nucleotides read TGTGCCAGCAGTCAAGGGGGGGCGGTGTCCGATGAGCAGTTCTTC.

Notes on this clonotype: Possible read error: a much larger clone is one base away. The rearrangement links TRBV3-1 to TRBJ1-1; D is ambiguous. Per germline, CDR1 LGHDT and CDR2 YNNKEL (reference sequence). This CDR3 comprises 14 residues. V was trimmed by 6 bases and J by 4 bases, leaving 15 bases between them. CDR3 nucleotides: TGTGCCAGCAGTCCTCTAAAGGGTGTCACTGAAGCTTTCTTT. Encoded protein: CASSPLKGVTEAFF.

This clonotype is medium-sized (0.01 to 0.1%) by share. The chain's CDR3 is CASTSDTPNSPLHF. In DNA form, the CDR3 reads TGTGCCAGCACCTCCGACACACCTAATTCACCCCTCCACTTT. The J gene is TRBJ1-6, the V gene TRBV6-1; unclear D gene. The V gene's germline CDR1 is MNHNS and CDR2 SASEGT. The CDR3 runs 14 residues. The V end lost 7 bases, the J end lost 6 bases, and 13 bases lay between the germline ends.

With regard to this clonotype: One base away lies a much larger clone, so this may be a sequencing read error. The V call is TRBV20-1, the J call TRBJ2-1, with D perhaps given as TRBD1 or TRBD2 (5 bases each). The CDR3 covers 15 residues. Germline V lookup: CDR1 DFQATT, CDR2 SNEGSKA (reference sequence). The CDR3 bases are TGCGGTGCTAGCCCTGACAGCGGCGACTACAATGAGCAGTTCTTC. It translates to CGASPDSGDYNEQFF.

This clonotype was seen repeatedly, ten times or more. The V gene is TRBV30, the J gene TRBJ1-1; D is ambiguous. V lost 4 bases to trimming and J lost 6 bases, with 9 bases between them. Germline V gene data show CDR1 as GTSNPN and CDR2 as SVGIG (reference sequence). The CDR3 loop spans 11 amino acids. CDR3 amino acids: CAWKQRAEAFF. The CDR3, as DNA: TGTGCCTGGAAACAAAGGGCTGAAGCTTTCTTT.

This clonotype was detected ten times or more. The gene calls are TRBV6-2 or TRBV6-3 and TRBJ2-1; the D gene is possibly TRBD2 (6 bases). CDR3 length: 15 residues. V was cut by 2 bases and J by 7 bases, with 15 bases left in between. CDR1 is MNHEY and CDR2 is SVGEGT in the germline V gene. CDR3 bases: TGTGCCAGCAGTTACGGATCGGTGGGGGGAAATGAGCAGTTCTTC. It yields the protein CASSYGSVGGNEQFF.

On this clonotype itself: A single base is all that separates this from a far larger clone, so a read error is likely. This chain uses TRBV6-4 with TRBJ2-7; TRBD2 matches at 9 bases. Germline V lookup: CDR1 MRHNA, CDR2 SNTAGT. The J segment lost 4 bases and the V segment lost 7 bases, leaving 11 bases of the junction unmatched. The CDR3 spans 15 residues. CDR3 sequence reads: CASMDLGGGGYEQYF. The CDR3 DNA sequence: TGTGCCAGCATGGACCTGGGCGGGGGGGGTTACGAGCAGTACTTC.

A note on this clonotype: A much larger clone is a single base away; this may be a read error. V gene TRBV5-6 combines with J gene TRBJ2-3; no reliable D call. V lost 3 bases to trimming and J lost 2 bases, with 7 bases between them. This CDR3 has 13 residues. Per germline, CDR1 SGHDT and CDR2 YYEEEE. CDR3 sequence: CASSYRNTDTQYF. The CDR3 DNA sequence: TGTGCCAGCAGCTATCGGAACACAGATACGCAGTATTTT.

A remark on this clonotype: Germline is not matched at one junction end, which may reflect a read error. CDR3 in amino acids: CASKVGYSSYNEQLF. The CDR3 DNA reads as TGTGCCAGCAAGGTTGGGTATAGCTCCTACAACGAGCAGTTATTC. The V call is TRBV6-1, the J call TRBJ2-1; D is ambiguous. Germline CDR1 and CDR2: MNHNS and SASEGT. This CDR3 has 15 amino acids.

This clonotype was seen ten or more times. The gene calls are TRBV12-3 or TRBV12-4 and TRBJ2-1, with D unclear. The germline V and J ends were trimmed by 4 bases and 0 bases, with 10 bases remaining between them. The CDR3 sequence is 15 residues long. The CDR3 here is CASSYTRSSYNEQFF. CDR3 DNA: TGTGCCAGCAGTTACACCCGGAGCTCCTACAATGAGCAGTTCTTC.

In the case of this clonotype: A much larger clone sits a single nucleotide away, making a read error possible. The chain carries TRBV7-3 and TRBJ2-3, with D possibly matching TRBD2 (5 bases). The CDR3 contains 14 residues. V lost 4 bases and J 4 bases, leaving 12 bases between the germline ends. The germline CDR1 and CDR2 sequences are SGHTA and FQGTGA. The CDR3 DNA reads TGTGCCAGCAGCTCCGGGGTGGCCGCAGATACGCAGTATTTT. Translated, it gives CASSSGVAADTQYF.

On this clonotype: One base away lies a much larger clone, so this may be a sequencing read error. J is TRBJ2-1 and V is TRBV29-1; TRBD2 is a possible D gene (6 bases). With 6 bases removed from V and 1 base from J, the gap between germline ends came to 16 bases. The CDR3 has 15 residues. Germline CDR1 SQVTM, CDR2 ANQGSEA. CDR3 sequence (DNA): TGCAGCGTCCCGGGGGTGGAAGAGTCCTACAATGAGCAGTTCTTC. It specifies CSVPGVEESYNEQFF.

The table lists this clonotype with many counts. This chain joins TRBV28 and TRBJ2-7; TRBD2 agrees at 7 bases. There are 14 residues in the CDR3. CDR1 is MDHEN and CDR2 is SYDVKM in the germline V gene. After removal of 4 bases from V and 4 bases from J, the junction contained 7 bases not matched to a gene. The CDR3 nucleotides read TGTGCCAGCAGTTCCCCGGGGGGATCATACGAGCAGTACTTC. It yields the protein CASSSPGGSYEQYF.

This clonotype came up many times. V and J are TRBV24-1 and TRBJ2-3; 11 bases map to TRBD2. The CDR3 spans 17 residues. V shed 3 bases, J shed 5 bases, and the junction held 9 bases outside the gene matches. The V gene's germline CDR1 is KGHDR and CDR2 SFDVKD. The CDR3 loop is CATSDPISGGAVDTQYF. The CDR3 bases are TGTGCCACCAGTGATCCCATTAGCGGGGGGGCCGTAGATACGCAGTATTTT.

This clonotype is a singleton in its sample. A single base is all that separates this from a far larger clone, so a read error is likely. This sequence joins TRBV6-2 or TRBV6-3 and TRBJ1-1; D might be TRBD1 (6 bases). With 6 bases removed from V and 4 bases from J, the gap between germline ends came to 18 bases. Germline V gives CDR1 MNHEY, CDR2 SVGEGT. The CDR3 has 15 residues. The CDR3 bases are TGTGCCAGCAGGCCGGGACACCTCGTGGGCACTGAAGCTTTCTTT. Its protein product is CASRPGHLVGTEAFF.

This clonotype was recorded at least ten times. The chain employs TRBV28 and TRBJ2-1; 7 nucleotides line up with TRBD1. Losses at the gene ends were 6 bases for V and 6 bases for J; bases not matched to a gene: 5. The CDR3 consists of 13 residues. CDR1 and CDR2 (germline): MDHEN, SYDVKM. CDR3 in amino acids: CASRKTGFNEQFF. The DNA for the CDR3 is TGTGCCAGCAGGAAGACAGGGTTCAATGAGCAGTTCTTC.

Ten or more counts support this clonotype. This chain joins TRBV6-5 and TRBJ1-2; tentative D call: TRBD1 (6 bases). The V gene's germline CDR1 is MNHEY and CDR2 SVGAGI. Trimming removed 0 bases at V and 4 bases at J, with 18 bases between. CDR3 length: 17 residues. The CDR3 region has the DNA TGTGCCAGCAGTTACTCAACCTCGACAGGTCGCGCCTATGGCTACACCTTC. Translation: CASSYSTSTGRAYGYTF.

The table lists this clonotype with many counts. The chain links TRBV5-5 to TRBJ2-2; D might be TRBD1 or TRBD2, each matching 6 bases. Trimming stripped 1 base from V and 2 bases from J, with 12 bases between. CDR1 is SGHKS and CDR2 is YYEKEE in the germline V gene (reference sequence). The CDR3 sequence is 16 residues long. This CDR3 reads CASSLYAGQNTGELFF. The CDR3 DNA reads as TGTGCCAGCAGCTTGTACGCGGGACAAAACACCGGGGAGCTGTTTTTT.

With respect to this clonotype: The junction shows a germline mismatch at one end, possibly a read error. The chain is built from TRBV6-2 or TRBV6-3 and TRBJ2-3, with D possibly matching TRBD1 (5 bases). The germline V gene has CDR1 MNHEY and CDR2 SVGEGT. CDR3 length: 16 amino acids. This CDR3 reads CVSSYSKGAGTDTQYF. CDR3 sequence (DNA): TGTGTCAGCAGTTACTCGAAAGGGGCTGGAACAGATACGCAGTATTTT.

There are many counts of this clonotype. The CDR3 spells CAGGTSGGARETQYF. CDR3 nucleotide sequence: TGTGCCGGGGGGACTAGCGGGGGAGCCCGAGAGACCCAGTACTTC. The genes are TRBV2 and TRBJ2-5; TRBD2 matches 14 bases. V shed 11 bases and J 4 bases; nucleotides not matched to a gene: 9. Germline CDR1 reads SNHLY; CDR2 reads FYNNEI. The length of the CDR3 is 15 residues. Full variable domain (remainder filled in from reference TRBV2 and TRBJ2-5): EPEVTQTPSHQVTQMGQEVILRCVPISNHLYFYWYRQILGQKVEFLVSFYNNEISEKSEIFDDQFSVERPDGSNFTLKIRSTKLEDSAMYFCAGGTSGGARETQYFGPGTRLLVL.

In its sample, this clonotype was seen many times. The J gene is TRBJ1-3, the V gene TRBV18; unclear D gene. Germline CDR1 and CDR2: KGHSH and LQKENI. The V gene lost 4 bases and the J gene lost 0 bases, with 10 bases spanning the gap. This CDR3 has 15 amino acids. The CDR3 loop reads CASSRPNPSGNTIYF. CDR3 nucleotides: TGTGCCAGCTCACGACCCAACCCCTCTGGAAACACCATATATTTT.

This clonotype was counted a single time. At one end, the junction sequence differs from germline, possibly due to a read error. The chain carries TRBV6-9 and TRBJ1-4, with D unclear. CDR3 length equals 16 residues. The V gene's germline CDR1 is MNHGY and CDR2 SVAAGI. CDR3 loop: CAGSYYSTTWNEKLFF. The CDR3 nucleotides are TGTGCCGGCAGTTATTACTCCACAACCTGGAATGAAAAACTGTTTTTT.

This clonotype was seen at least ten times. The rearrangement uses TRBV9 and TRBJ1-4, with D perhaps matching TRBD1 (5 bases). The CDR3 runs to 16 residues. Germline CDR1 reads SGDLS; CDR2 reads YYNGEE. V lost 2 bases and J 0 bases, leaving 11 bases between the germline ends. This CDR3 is CASSVATGATNEKLFF. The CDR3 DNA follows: TGTGCCAGCAGCGTGGCGACGGGGGCAACTAATGAAAAACTGTTTTTT.

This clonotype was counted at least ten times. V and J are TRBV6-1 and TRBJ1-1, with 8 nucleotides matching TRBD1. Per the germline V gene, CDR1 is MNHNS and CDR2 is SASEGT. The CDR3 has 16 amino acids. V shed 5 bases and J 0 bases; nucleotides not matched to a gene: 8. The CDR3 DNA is TGTGCCAGCAGTCCAGGGGACAGGTTCATGAACACTGAAGCTTTCTTT. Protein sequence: CASSPGDRFMNTEAFF.